Listed below are T cell receptor beta chains from one sample, sequenced in a study of vaccination and CD4 T cells after COVID-19. These receptors' targets are unknown. TCRdb ran MiXCR on the PCR reads and lists one entry per CDR3 protein. Here the sample spans about 24,000 distinct CDR3 sequences, roughly 40% being singletons. The sample was CD4+ T cells from blood, cultured in vitro, taken about 7 months after SARS-CoV-2 vaccination. The source of these receptors is a human donor who had recovered from COVID-19. Both conserved end residues are part of each CDR3. A D gene is named only where the DNA matches it firmly. Size is omitted from some rows. Given values are once, few, many or a class for expanded clones.

V gene: TRBV7-3
J gene: TRBJ2-1
D gene: -
clone size: few
CDR3 DNA: TGTGCCAGCAGCTCCGGGGGAAATGAGCAGTTCTTC
CDR3 protein: CASSSGGNEQFF

V gene: TRBV2
J gene: TRBJ2-7
D gene: -
clone size: few
CDR3 DNA: TGTGCCAGCAGTTTTGGTACGGATTCCTACGAGCAGTACTTC
CDR3 protein: CASSFGTDSYEQYF

V gene: TRBV4-3
J gene: TRBJ2-1
D gene: -
clone size: -
CDR3 DNA: TGCGCCAGCAGCCAAGATCCTGGGATCCCCCCCAATGAGCAGTTCTTC
CDR3 protein: CASSQDPGIPPNEQFF

V gene: TRBV10-3
J gene: TRBJ2-5
D gene: -
clone size: -
CDR3 DNA: TGTGCCATCAGTGAGGCAGGAAATGCAGAGACCCAGTACTTC
CDR3 protein: CAISEAGNAETQYF

V gene: TRBV4-2
J gene: TRBJ1-6
D gene: -
clone size: -
CDR3 DNA: TGTGCCAGCAGCCAAGAGCAGGGACAAAATTCACCCCTCCACTTT
CDR3 protein: CASSQEQGQNSPLHF

V gene: TRBV29-1
J gene: TRBJ2-3
D gene: -
clone size: -
CDR3 DNA: TGCAGCGTTCGGGACACTAGCACAGATACGCAGTATTTT
CDR3 protein: CSVRDTSTDTQYF

V gene: TRBV15
J gene: TRBJ2-7
D gene: -
clone size: few
CDR3 DNA: TGTGCCACCAGCAGAGATCAGGGACGAGGCCACGAGCAGTACTTC
CDR3 protein: CATSRDQGRGHEQYF

V gene: TRBV29-1
J gene: TRBJ2-7
D gene: TRBD2
clone size: -
CDR3 DNA: TGCAGCGTGAGGACTAGCGGAGCCTACGAGCAGTACTTC
CDR3 protein: CSVRTSGAYEQYF

V gene: TRBV21-1
J gene: TRBJ2-5
D gene: -
clone size: -
CDR3 DNA: TGTGCCAGCAGCAAAGGCCGAGAGACCCAGTACTTC
CDR3 protein: CASSKGRETQYF

V gene: TRBV18
J gene: TRBJ2-7
D gene: TRBD2
clone size: -
CDR3 DNA: TGTGCCAGCTCACCCGGACTAGCGGGAACCTACGAGCAGTACTTC
CDR3 protein: CASSPGLAGTYEQYF

V gene: TRBV6-5
J gene: TRBJ1-2
D gene: -
clone size: -
CDR3 DNA: TGTGCCAGCAGTTACTGGAGGGGAGACAGAGTCTATGGCTACACCTTC
CDR3 protein: CASSYWRGDRVYGYTF

V gene: TRBV15
J gene: TRBJ1-2
D gene: -
clone size: few
CDR3 DNA: TGTGCCACCAGCAGAGATCGGGACGATAATAACTATGGCTACACCTTC
CDR3 protein: CATSRDRDDNNYGYTF

V gene: TRBV6-2/TRBV6-3
J gene: TRBJ2-7
D gene: TRBD2
clone size: -
CDR3 DNA: TGTGCCAGCAGTTACGGAACTAGCGTCTCCTACGAGCAGTACTTC
CDR3 protein: CASSYGTSVSYEQYF

V gene: TRBV18
J gene: TRBJ1-5
D gene: -
clone size: -
CDR3 DNA: TGTGCCAGCTCACCCCCCAACCGGGACGGCAATCAGCCCCAGCATTTT
CDR3 protein: CASSPPNRDGNQPQHF

V gene: TRBV7-3
J gene: TRBJ2-5
D gene: -
clone size: -
CDR3 DNA: TGTGCCAGCAGCTCGAACCCTGGGGGCCAAGAGACCCAGTACTTC
CDR3 protein: CASSSNPGGQETQYF

V gene: TRBV10-3
J gene: TRBJ2-5
D gene: -
clone size: medium-sized
CDR3 DNA: TGTGCCATCAGACGGGACGGCTTCCAAGAGACCCAGTACTTC
CDR3 protein: CAIRRDGFQETQYF

V gene: TRBV7-8
J gene: TRBJ2-1
D gene: TRBD1
clone size: -
CDR3 DNA: TGTGCCAGCAGCTTAGGGGGACAGGGGCAATTACTCCGAAATGAGCAGTTCTTC
CDR3 protein: CASSLGGQGQLLRNEQFF

V gene: TRBV28
J gene: TRBJ1-5
D gene: -
clone size: few
CDR3 DNA: TGTGCCAGCAGTTTTGGGCAGGGAGGGTTGCCCCAGCATTTT
CDR3 protein: CASSFGQGGLPQHF

V gene: TRBV20-1
J gene: TRBJ1-5
D gene: -
clone size: -
CDR3 DNA: TGCAGTGCTGGACACACCGGGGCTAGCAATCAGCCCCAGCATTTT
CDR3 protein: CSAGHTGASNQPQHF

V gene: TRBV7-3
J gene: TRBJ2-2
D gene: -
clone size: -
CDR3 DNA: TGTGCCAGCTCGGGACTCTCGAACACCGGGGAGCTGTTTTTT
CDR3 protein: CASSGLSNTGELFF

V gene: TRBV20-1
J gene: TRBJ2-3
D gene: -
clone size: -
CDR3 DNA: TGCAGTGCTAGAGATTCAGGAAGACGCAGCACAGATACGCAGTATTTT
CDR3 protein: CSARDSGRRSTDTQYF

V gene: TRBV20-1
J gene: TRBJ1-5
D gene: -
clone size: few
CDR3 DNA: TGCAGTGCTAGAAATGCATTGACTCGTTATTATAGCAATCAGCCCCAGCATTTT
CDR3 protein: CSARNALTRYYSNQPQHF

V gene: TRBV7-9
J gene: TRBJ2-7
D gene: -
clone size: few
CDR3 DNA: TGTGCCAGCAGCCTGACAGGAGGCGCGTACGAGCAGTACTTC
CDR3 protein: CASSLTGGAYEQYF

V gene: TRBV20-1
J gene: TRBJ2-3
D gene: -
clone size: -
CDR3 DNA: TGCAGTGCTAGTTTCCTGATCGGACCCTCTCAGACAGATACGCAGTATTTT
CDR3 protein: CSASFLIGPSQTDTQYF

V gene: TRBV6-1
J gene: TRBJ1-5
D gene: -
clone size: -
CDR3 DNA: TGTGCCAGCAGTCAACAGGGCGTTGGGCAGCCCCAGCATTTT
CDR3 protein: CASSQQGVGQPQHF

V gene: TRBV28
J gene: TRBJ1-5
D gene: -
clone size: -
CDR3 DNA: TGTGCCGCCCGACAGTATAGCAATCAGCCCCAGCATTTT
CDR3 protein: CAARQYSNQPQHF

V gene: TRBV5-4
J gene: TRBJ2-5
D gene: -
clone size: -
CDR3 DNA: TGTGCCAGCAAAGGGGGGGCGACAGGCGAGACCCAGTACTTC
CDR3 protein: CASKGGATGETQYF

V gene: TRBV28
J gene: TRBJ1-5
D gene: -
clone size: few
CDR3 DNA: TGTGCCAGCAGTTTCCGGGGATTAGGTCAGCCCCAGCATTTT
CDR3 protein: CASSFRGLGQPQHF

V gene: TRBV7-9
J gene: TRBJ2-2
D gene: -
clone size: -
CDR3 DNA: TGTGCCAGCACCCGGACCGGGGAGCTGTTTTTT
CDR3 protein: CASTRTGELFF

V gene: TRBV28
J gene: TRBJ1-1
D gene: -
clone size: -
CDR3 DNA: TGTGCCAGCAGTACCCCGGGGAGGGGAGGGACTGAAGCTTTCTTT
CDR3 protein: CASSTPGRGGTEAFF

V gene: TRBV6-1
J gene: TRBJ1-6
D gene: TRBD1
clone size: -
CDR3 DNA: TGTGCCAGCATGCAGGGGGCCCTTAATTCACCCCTCCACTTT
CDR3 protein: CASMQGALNSPLHF

V gene: TRBV6-1
J gene: TRBJ2-5
D gene: TRBD2
clone size: -
CDR3 DNA: TGTGCCAGCAGTGGTAGACTAGCGGGAGTGGTCCAGTACTTC
CDR3 protein: CASSGRLAGVVQYF

V gene: TRBV27
J gene: TRBJ2-3
D gene: -
clone size: few
CDR3 DNA: TGTGCCAGCAACGACAGGGGAGGGACAGATACGCAGTATTTT
CDR3 protein: CASNDRGGTDTQYF

V gene: TRBV7-9
J gene: TRBJ2-1
D gene: -
clone size: -
CDR3 DNA: TGTGCCAGCAGCTTGGGGGGGCTCGATGAGCAGTTCTTC
CDR3 protein: CASSLGGLDEQFF

V gene: TRBV10-1
J gene: TRBJ1-5
D gene: -
clone size: once
CDR3 DNA: TGCGCCAGCTCCACGTGGGAAGGACAGAACTATCAGCCCCAGCATTTT
CDR3 protein: CASSTWEGQNYQPQHF

V gene: TRBV7-8
J gene: TRBJ2-2
D gene: TRBD2
clone size: -
CDR3 DNA: TGTGCCAGCAGCTTTGGGCCAGCGGGAGCCGGGGAGCTGTTTTTT
CDR3 protein: CASSFGPAGAGELFF

V gene: TRBV29-1
J gene: TRBJ2-5
D gene: -
clone size: -
CDR3 DNA: TGCAGCGTTGAACAGATCAGGGAGACCCAGTACTTC
CDR3 protein: CSVEQIRETQYF

V gene: TRBV6-2/TRBV6-3
J gene: TRBJ1-1
D gene: TRBD1
clone size: -
CDR3 DNA: TGTGCCACTCGGACAGGGACTCGTGGCACTGAAGCTTTCTTT
CDR3 protein: CATRTGTRGTEAFF

V gene: TRBV19
J gene: TRBJ2-5
D gene: -
clone size: -
CDR3 DNA: TGTGCCAGTAGTATAGGGAGAAAAGAGACCCAGTACTTC
CDR3 protein: CASSIGRKETQYF

V gene: TRBV20-1
J gene: TRBJ1-2
D gene: -
clone size: -
CDR3 DNA: TGCAGTGCTATACGCACCCAGGCCTATGGCTACACCTTC
CDR3 protein: CSAIRTQAYGYTF

V gene: TRBV24-1
J gene: TRBJ2-1
D gene: TRBD2
clone size: -
CDR3 DNA: TGTGCCACCAGTGATCGCCCCCGACTAGCCTCCTACAATGAGCAGTTCTTC
CDR3 protein: CATSDRPRLASYNEQFF

V gene: TRBV5-4
J gene: TRBJ1-1
D gene: -
clone size: -
CDR3 DNA: TGTGCCAGCAGCGGACGGATGAACACTGAAGCTTTCTTT
CDR3 protein: CASSGRMNTEAFF

V gene: TRBV28
J gene: TRBJ1-2
D gene: TRBD1
clone size: -
CDR3 DNA: TGTGCCAGCAGTAGGGCGACAGGGGTCTCTCACACCTTC
CDR3 protein: CASSRATGVSHTF

V gene: TRBV28
J gene: TRBJ2-1
D gene: TRBD2
clone size: -
CDR3 DNA: TGTGCCAGCAGACGGGAGGAAGTTGAGCAGTTCTTC
CDR3 protein: CASRREEVEQFF

V gene: TRBV27
J gene: TRBJ1-1
D gene: TRBD1
clone size: -
CDR3 DNA: TGTGCCAGCAGTTTCCGGACAGGGGGACAAACTGAAGCTTTCTTT
CDR3 protein: CASSFRTGGQTEAFF

V gene: TRBV27
J gene: TRBJ1-6
D gene: TRBD1
clone size: -
CDR3 DNA: TGTGCCAGCAGTTTAGGGTACGACAGGGGAAATTCACCCCTCCACTTT
CDR3 protein: CASSLGYDRGNSPLHF

V gene: TRBV19
J gene: TRBJ1-2
D gene: -
clone size: few
CDR3 DNA: TGTGCCAGTAGTGCGGCCCGTAGAATGACCTTC
CDR3 protein: CASSAARRMTF

V gene: TRBV12-3/TRBV12-4
J gene: TRBJ1-6
D gene: -
clone size: -
CDR3 DNA: TGTGCCAGCAGTTTTGGGATTGGGTCACCCCTCCACTTT
CDR3 protein: CASSFGIGSPLHF

V gene: TRBV20-1
J gene: TRBJ1-1
D gene: -
clone size: few
CDR3 DNA: TGCAGTGCTAGGGCCCCGGGTGGGGAGAACACTGAAGCTTTCTTT
CDR3 protein: CSARAPGGENTEAFF

V gene: TRBV19
J gene: TRBJ1-5
D gene: -
clone size: -
CDR3 DNA: TGTGCCAGTAACCGTTTCAATCAGCCCCAGCATTTT
CDR3 protein: CASNRFNQPQHF